This is a list of T cell receptor beta chains from one sample in a study of shared clonotypes between healthy human individuals. Produced via immunoSEQ multiplex PCR; TCRdb's table is partial and in-frame only. The sample holds some 2,100,000 clones, 90% to 95% seen once. The source material was naive CD8+ T cells from PBMCs. All receptors come from a young man in good health. Some clones in this sample may be carry-over from other donors' samples. CDR3s include the opening cysteine and the closing phenylalanine or tryptophan. D genes are given only for firm matches. Some rows have no size entry. The others give once, few or many, or a class for an expanded clone.

J gene	clone size	V gene	D gene	CDR3 protein	CDR3 DNA
TRBJ2-2	.	TRBV15	.	CATSRDVVAELFF	TGTGCCACCAGCAGAGATGTAGTGGCGGAGCTGTTTTTT
TRBJ2-4	.	TRBV27	TRBD1	CASSSVTGGPSIQYF	TGTGCCAGCAGTTCCGTGACAGGGGGTCCCAGCATTCAGTACTTC
TRBJ1-2	.	TRBV27	TRBD1	CASRTGKNGHYGYTF	TGTGCCAGCAGGACAGGGAAGAATGGCCACTATGGCTACACCTTC
TRBJ1-2	.	TRBV7-3	.	CASSLTGGSNYGYTF	TGTGCCAGCAGCTTAACAGGGGGATCCAACTATGGCTACACCTTC
TRBJ1-2	.	TRBV7-9	TRBD1	CASTLDRLNGYTF	TGTGCCAGCACCCTGGACAGGTTAAATGGCTACACCTTC
TRBJ1-1	few	TRBV29-1	.	CSALPGNTEAFF	TGCAGCGCCCTCCCGGGGAACACTGAAGCTTTCTTT
TRBJ2-1	.	TRBV10-2	TRBD2	CASSGTGLAGGPFRDEQFF	TGCGCCAGCAGTGGTACGGGACTAGCGGGAGGGCCTTTCCGGGATGAGCAGTTCTTC
TRBJ2-3	.	TRBV5-5	.	CASSLGAGTDTQYF	TGTGCCAGCAGCTTGGGAGCGGGCACAGATACGCAGTATTTT
TRBJ2-1	.	TRBV29-1	.	CSGKGSYNEQFF	TGCAGCGGAAAAGGTTCCTACAATGAGCAGTTCTTC
TRBJ2-4	.	TRBV2	TRBD1	CASSEGRDSKNIQYF	TGTGCCAGCAGTGAAGGCCGGGACAGCAAAAACATTCAGTACTTC
TRBJ1-2	.	TRBV30	.	CAWTDRTYGYTF	TGTGCCTGGACTGACAGAACCTATGGCTACACCTTC
TRBJ2-7	.	TRBV28	TRBD2	CASSFFAGAYEQYF	TGTGCCAGCAGTTTTTTCGCGGGAGCCTACGAGCAGTACTTC
TRBJ2-3	.	TRBV27	.	CASSLLQEATDTQYF	TGTGCCAGCAGTTTACTCCAGGAGGCCACAGATACGCAGTATTTT
TRBJ1-1	.	TRBV5-4	TRBD1	CASSSPRDRVGAFF	TGTGCCAGCAGCTCCCCCCGGGACAGGGTTGGCGCTTTCTTT
TRBJ1-2	.	TRBV23-1	.	CASSWSGANYGYTF	TGCGCCAGCAGTTGGTCCGGAGCTAACTATGGCTACACCTTC
TRBJ1-2	.	TRBV6-5	.	CASSYGQGGGYTF	TGTGCCAGCAGTTACGGGCAGGGTGGAGGCTACACCTTC
TRBJ2-6	.	TRBV4-3	.	CASSQGWGANVLTF	TGCGCCAGCAGCCAGGGGTGGGGGGCCAACGTCCTGACTTTC
TRBJ2-7	few	TRBV11-2	.	CASSLGLYEQYF	TGTGCCAGCAGCTTAGGCCTCTACGAGCAGTACTTC
TRBJ2-1	.	TRBV9	.	CASSVKRTESSSYNEQFF	TGTGCCAGCAGCGTAAAAAGGACCGAGTCGAGCTCCTACAATGAGCAGTTCTTC
TRBJ2-7	.	TRBV28	TRBD2	CASSPRWSGRVGYEQYF	TGTGCCAGCAGTCCCCGCTGGAGCGGGAGGGTGGGTTACGAGCAGTACTTC
TRBJ2-6	.	TRBV19	TRBD1	CASSEIRQGRSGANVLTF	TGTGCCAGTAGCGAAATCAGACAGGGCCGCTCTGGGGCCAACGTCCTGACTTTC
TRBJ2-1	.	TRBV7-3	TRBD2	CASSPKPLAGGDEQFF	TGTGCCAGCAGCCCAAAGCCCCTAGCGGGAGGCGATGAGCAGTTCTTC
TRBJ2-3	.	TRBV7-3	TRBD1	CASSSTGGAGDTQYF	TGTGCCAGCAGCTCAACAGGGGGAGCGGGAGATACGCAGTATTTT
TRBJ2-3	.	TRBV5-1	.	CASSLAWEPTGRSTDTQYF	TGCGCCAGCAGCTTGGCTTGGGAACCGACAGGGAGGAGCACAGATACGCAGTATTTT
TRBJ2-3	once	TRBV7-3	TRBD2	CASSLGLAGTDTQYF	TGTGCCAGCAGCCTGGGACTAGCGGGAACCGATACGCAGTATTTT
TRBJ2-5	.	TRBV10-1	.	CASSINQQVQETQYF	TGCGCCAGCAGTATAAATCAACAGGTTCAAGAGACCCAGTACTTC
TRBJ1-2	.	TRBV27	TRBD1	CASMGTGGPNYGYTF	TGTGCCAGCATGGGGACAGGGGGCCCTAACTATGGCTACACCTTC
TRBJ2-7	.	TRBV4-1	.	CASSQDSTTSYEQYF	TGCGCCAGCAGCCAAGATTCGACCACCTCCTACGAGCAGTACTTC
TRBJ2-7	.	TRBV5-4	TRBD2	CASRWDYSYEQYF	TGTGCCAGCAGATGGGACTACTCCTACGAGCAGTACTTC
TRBJ2-7	once	TRBV7-9	TRBD2	CASSPETSGGREQYF	TGTGCCAGCAGCCCTGAGACTAGCGGAGGACGGGAGCAGTACTTC
TRBJ2-2	.	TRBV11-1	.	CASHPDTITGELFF	TGTGCCAGCCACCCTGACACCATCACCGGGGAGCTGTTTTTT
TRBJ1-1	few	TRBV7-9	.	CASSKTTGPPQGAFF	TGTGCCAGCAGCAAGACGACAGGACCGCCGCAGGGGGCTTTCTTT
TRBJ2-7	.	TRBV28	.	CASTLPSEVGYEQYF	TGTGCCAGCACCCTCCCATCGGAGGTTGGCTACGAGCAGTACTTC
TRBJ2-7	.	TRBV5-6	TRBD2	CASSVREGGVFYEQYF	TGTGCCAGCAGCGTAAGGGAGGGCGGTGTTTTCTACGAGCAGTACTTC
TRBJ1-5	.	TRBV28	.	CASSLSGNQPQHF	TGTGCCAGCAGTTTATCAGGGAATCAGCCCCAGCATTTT
TRBJ2-6	.	TRBV28	.	CASSPSPAGAFGANVLTF	TGTGCCAGCAGCCCCTCTCCGGCAGGGGCGTTTGGGGCCAACGTCCTGACTTTC
TRBJ1-4	.	TRBV2	.	CASSETRSDGEKLFF	TGTGCCAGCAGTGAAACACGATCGGACGGTGAAAAACTGTTTTTT
TRBJ2-7	.	TRBV9	TRBD2	CASSPRTSGRGYEQYF	TGTGCCAGCAGCCCTAGGACTAGCGGGAGAGGCTACGAGCAGTACTTC
TRBJ1-5	.	TRBV28	.	CASSLLWGVDRDQPQHF	TGTGCCAGCAGTTTATTGTGGGGGGTGGACCGGGATCAGCCCCAGCATTTT
TRBJ2-7	.	TRBV4-1	.	CASSRLEGSYEQYF	TGCGCCAGCAGCCGGCTAGAGGGGTCCTACGAGCAGTACTTC
TRBJ2-6	.	TRBV28	.	CASSLWTDHSGANVLTF	TGTGCCAGCAGTTTATGGACAGACCACTCTGGGGCCAACGTCCTGACTTTC
TRBJ2-1	.	TRBV6-5	TRBD1	CASSWTGESENEQFF	TGTGCCAGCAGTTGGACAGGGGAATCGGAGAATGAGCAGTTCTTC
TRBJ2-7	few	TRBV28	.	CASSGTGSYEQYF	TGTGCCAGCAGTGGGACGGGCTCCTACGAGCAGTACTTC
TRBJ2-4	.	TRBV10-3	.	CAISDYLDSAKNIQYF	TGTGCCATCAGTGACTACTTGGACTCGGCCAAAAACATTCAGTACTTC
TRBJ1-1	.	TRBV7-2	.	CASSFQGLVTEAFF	TGTGCCAGCAGCTTCCAGGGGCTGGTCACTGAAGCTTTCTTT
TRBJ2-5	.	TRBV11-2	.	CASSHGDSWDTQETQYF	TGTGCCAGCAGCCACGGAGACTCCTGGGATACTCAAGAGACCCAGTACTTC
TRBJ2-5	.	TRBV29-1	.	CSALYGTQYF	TGCAGCGCCCTTTATGGAACCCAGTACTTC
TRBJ1-5	.	TRBV28	.	CASSPSTDPNQPQHF	TGTGCCAGCAGTCCCTCGACCGACCCGAATCAGCCCCAGCATTTT
TRBJ2-7	.	TRBV7-9	TRBD2	CASSLGVRGLKDEQYF	TGTGCCAGCAGCTTAGGAGTCCGGGGACTAAAGGACGAGCAGTACTTC
TRBJ2-1	.	TRBV7-7	.	CASSLGTTSYNEQFF	TGTGCCAGCAGCTTAGGGACTACTTCATACAATGAGCAGTTCTTC
TRBJ2-7	.	TRBV9	TRBD2	CASSPSGSLSEQYF	TGTGCCAGCAGCCCTAGCGGGAGCCTGTCCGAGCAGTACTTC
TRBJ2-1	.	TRBV19	TRBD2	CASRLGTSNEQFF	TGTGCCAGTAGACTCGGGACTAGTAATGAGCAGTTCTTC
TRBJ2-7	.	TRBV7-2	TRBD2	CASSTPGLAGVGLYF	TGTGCCAGCAGCACCCCCGGACTAGCGGGAGTCGGGCTCTACTTC
TRBJ2-3	once	TRBV7-9	TRBD2	CASLAGASTDTQYF	TGTGCCAGCCTAGCGGGAGCTAGCACAGATACGCAGTATTTT
TRBJ2-5	.	TRBV4-1	TRBD1	CASSQRNRGPGLETQYF	TGCGCCAGCAGCCAGAGAAACAGGGGTCCAGGATTAGAGACCCAGTACTTC
TRBJ2-2	.	TRBV7-3	TRBD2	CASSSRAGENTGELFF	TGTGCCAGCAGCTCCAGAGCGGGAGAGAACACCGGGGAGCTGTTTTTT
TRBJ1-2	.	TRBV5-1	TRBD1	CASSAGTDYGYTF	TGCGCCAGCAGCGCAGGGACAGACTATGGCTACACCTTC